This entry describes one T cell receptor (beta chain). The antigen is undetermined. Per germline, CDR1 KGHSH and CDR2 LQKENI. The CDR3 is 16 amino acids. V gave up 3 bases and J gave up 7 bases; unmatched junction bases: 9. The data are from a study of cytotoxic CD8 clonotypes in ibrutinib-treated CLL. Study-level information: Productive templates averaged approximately 250,000 per sample, and productive rearrangements around 92,000.

Sequenced by immunoSEQ multiplex PCR; TCRdb stores in-frame clones only, minus some. The repertoire holds roughly 52,000 clones, around half seen once, with over 25% in the top ten. Study results and caveats: The times at which samples were taken varied between sustained-remission and progressing patients. Among the clonotypes, public ones were uncommon and contracted or held stable on treatment.

PBMCs that had been cryopreserved were the source of 2 to 2.5 micrograms of genomic DNA for TCR beta libraries. The sample consisted of PBMCs, taken after 12 months of ibrutinib treatment. The rearrangement links TRBV18 to TRBJ2-1; TRBD2 matches at 10 bases. This clonotype was sampled from a human donor with chronic lymphocytic leukemia. The CDR3 here is CASSPPGTSAQNEQFF. CDR3 DNA sequence: TGTGCCAGCTCACCGCCCGGGACTAGCGCACAAAATGAGCAGTTCTTC.